The 21 T cell receptor beta chains presented below share a single source sample, sequenced in a study of identical twins. TCRdb recomputed calls from the 5' RACE reads with MiXCR, one row per CDR3 protein. The table includes approximately 280,000 distinct CDR3 sequences, about 8.9% detected once. These data also formed part of another study, on yellow fever vaccine responses in identical twins.

What was sequenced was memory (CD45RO+) T cells sorted from blood. The receptor set was obtained from a woman in her late teens or twenties in good health.

This clonotype has a count of ten or more. The gene calls are TRBV28 and TRBJ1-1; D gene ambiguous. Germline V gene lookup returns CDR1 MDHEN and CDR2 SYDVKM. CDR3 length equals 13 residues. The V end lost 4 bases, the J end lost 0 bases, and 6 bases lay between the germline ends. The CDR3 DNA is TGTGCCAGCAGTTCCTTTCTGAACACTGAAGCTTTCTTT. Protein: CASSSFLNTEAFF.

This clonotype was recorded at least ten times. The chain is built from TRBV27 and TRBJ2-7; 9 bases align to TRBD1. This CDR3 is 13 amino acids long. The germline V gene has CDR1 MNHEY and CDR2 SMNVEV (reference sequence). V lost 6 bases to trimming and J lost 5 bases; unmatched junction nucleotides: 5. The CDR3 is CASSPGQGNEQYV. The CDR3 DNA reads as TGTGCCAGCAGCCCGGGACAGGGCAACGAGCAGTACGTC.

The genes are TRBV5-4 and TRBJ2-2, with 13 bases aligning to TRBD2. The CDR3 length is 16 residues. CDR1 SGHNT and CDR2 YYREEE come from the germline V gene (reference sequence). V lost 4 bases and J lost 3; bases outside the gene matches: 3. The CDR3 is CASSRTSGSHTGELFF. As DNA, the CDR3 is TGTGCCAGCAGCCGGACTAGCGGGAGTCACACCGGGGAGCTGTTTTTT.

This clonotype was counted a few times. This chain uses TRBV28 with TRBJ2-5; D is ambiguous. Germline V CDR1 and CDR2: MDHEN, SYDVKM. This CDR3 contains 13 residues. Trimming cost V 3 bases and J 3 bases, with 8 bases left between them. The CDR3 DNA is TGTGCCAGCAGTTTTTTTGAGGAAGAGACCCAGTACTTC. It yields the protein CASSFFEEETQYF. Complete variable domain (other parts from reference TRBV28 and TRBJ2-5): DVKVTQSSRYLVKRTGEKVFLECVQDMDHENMFWYRQDPGLGLRLIYFSYDVKMKEKGDIPEGYSVSREKKERFSLILESASTNQTSMYLCASSFFEEETQYFGPGTRLLVL.

This clonotype has more than one count but fewer than ten. This rearrangement joins TRBV2 to TRBJ2-2; D is unclear. The germline V and J ends were trimmed by 5 bases and 1 base, with 8 bases remaining between them. This CDR3 is 14 amino acids long. CDR1 is SNHLY, CDR2 FYNNEI, per germline. The CDR3 loop is CASSIVQNTGELFF. CDR3 DNA sequence: TGTGCCAGCAGTATTGTTCAGAACACCGGGGAGCTGTTTTTT.

This clonotype was seen many times. The genes are TRBV9 and TRBJ2-3; D is uncertain. The CDR3 has 15 residues. Germline assignment: CDR1 SGDLS and CDR2 YYNGEE. Deletions cut 2 bases from V and 0 bases from J, with 10 bases between. DNA for the CDR3: TGTGCCAGCAGCGTCGGCTCAGTCAGCACAGATACGCAGTATTTT. Residues: CASSVGSVSTDTQYF.

This clonotype was found many times. CDR3 sequence reads: CASSLGENQPQHF. DNA for the CDR3: TGTGCCAGCAGTCTAGGGGAAAATCAGCCCCAGCATTTT. V and J are TRBV7-6 and TRBJ1-5, with a possible D match to TRBD1 (5 bases). With 6 bases removed from V and 4 bases from J, the gap between germline ends came to 10 bases. The germline V gene encodes CDR1 SGHVS and CDR2 FNYEAQ. CDR3 length: 13 amino acids.

This clonotype was detected only a few times. V and J are TRBV9 and TRBJ1-1; D is uncertain. The V gene's germline CDR1 is SGDLS and CDR2 YYNGEE. This CDR3 comprises 17 residues. Trimming removed 0 bases from V and 5 bases from J, with 20 bases in between. The CDR3 reads CASSVGPGTNRGTEAFF. CDR3 DNA: TGTGCCAGCAGCGTAGGTCCCGGCACGAACAGAGGGACTGAAGCTTTCTTT.

The gene calls are TRBV11-2 and TRBJ2-1; D is uncertain. The length of the CDR3 is 15 residues. The germline V gene has CDR1 SGHAT and CDR2 FQNNGV. V gave up 1 base and J gave up 1 base, with 8 bases separating them. The CDR3 spells CASSLVVGSYNEQFF. Here the CDR3 DNA reads TGTGCCAGCAGCTTAGTTGTCGGATCCTACAATGAGCAGTTCTTC.

The CDR3 loop is CSVEDPDRGHRNEQYF. For the CDR3, the DNA is TGCAGCGTTGAAGACCCGGACAGGGGGCACAGGAACGAGCAGTACTTC. This rearrangement joins TRBV29-1 to TRBJ2-7, with 11 bases identical to TRBD1. V was pared by 0 bases and J by 5 bases, with 9 bases of the junction left unmatched. The germline CDR1 and CDR2 sequences are SQVTM and ANQGSEA. The CDR3 extends over 16 amino acids.

This clonotype was observed a handful of times. A junction end diverges from the germline sequence, so it may reflect a read error. The V and J genes are TRBV7-6 and TRBJ1-6; 8 bases agree with TRBD1. From germline, CDR1 is SGHVS and CDR2 FNYEAQ. The CDR3 extends over 16 amino acids. CDR3 in amino acids: CASSLTWTGNNSPIHF. For the CDR3, the DNA is TGTGCCAGCAGCCTCACGTGGACAGGGAATAATTCACCCATCCACTTT. Full variable domain (rest looked up from reference TRBV7-6 and TRBJ1-6): GAGVSQSPRYKVTKRGQDVALRCDPISGHVSLYWYRQALGQGPEFLTYFNYEAQQDKSGLPNDRFSAERPEGSISTLTIQRTEQRDSAMYRCASSLTWTGNNSPIHFGNGTRLTVT.

The V call is TRBV18, the J call TRBJ1-1; 8 bases fit TRBD1. The CDR3 sequence is 13 residues long. Germline V gives CDR1 KGHSH, CDR2 LQKENI. Trimming at V came to 2 bases and at J to 14 bases, leaving 10 bases not matched to a gene. In DNA, the CDR3 is TGTGCCAGCTCACCAGTAGGACAGGGTCAACACTTCTTT. Its protein product is CASSPVGQGQHFF. The full variable domain, in which reference TRBV18 and TRBJ1-1 provide the parts outside the CDR3, is NAGVMQNPRHLVRRRGQEARLRCSPMKGHSHVYWYRQLPEEGLKFMVYLQKENIIDESGMPKERFSAEFPKEGPSILRIQQVVRGDSAAYFCASSPVGQGQHFFGQGTRLTVV.

This clonotype has a count of ten or more. The chain joins TRBV4-1 to TRBJ2-7; D is possibly TRBD2 (5 bases). The CDR3 covers 10 residues. In germline, CDR1 is MGHRA, CDR2 YSYEKL. CDR3 amino acids: CARAVYEQYV. CDR3 nucleotides: TGCGCTAGAGCGGTTTACGAGCAGTACGTC.

The chain joins TRBV21-1 to TRBJ2-7. TRBV21-1 is annotated as a pseudogene. The CDR3 consists of 13 residues. The CDR3 loop reads CASSIRTGYEQYF. CDR3 DNA sequence: TGTGCCAGCAGCATTAGGACTGGCTACGAGCAGTACTTC.

This clonotype was detected ten times or more. The chain uses TRBV29-1 and TRBJ2-7; TRBD2 matches at 10 bases. Losses at the gene ends were 6 bases for V and 4 bases for J; bases not matched to a gene: 21. Germline-derived CDR1 and CDR2 are SQVTM and ANQGSEA. There are 18 residues in the CDR3. As DNA, the CDR3 is TGCAGCGTGGACGGTACTAGCGGGAAGGAGGGGATTGGGTACGAGCAGTACTTC. Translation gives CSVDGTSGKEGIGYEQYF.

This clonotype was seen ten or more times. V and J are TRBV12-3 or TRBV12-4 and TRBJ2-2, with 11 positions matching TRBD2. Losses at the gene ends were 6 bases for V and 6 bases for J; bases not matched to a gene: 0. The CDR3 spans 13 residues. CDR3 in DNA: TGTGCCAGCAGGGGACTAGCGGCCGGGGAGCTGTTTTTT. Translated, it gives CASRGLAAGELFF.

The V and J genes are TRBV12-3 or TRBV12-4 and TRBJ1-3; no clear D. This CDR3 contains 15 residues. Between the trimmed V and J ends, which lost 1 base and 4 bases, there was a span of 11 bases. CDR3 loop: CASSLGTLGGNTIYF. The CDR3 coding sequence is TGTGCCAGCAGTTTAGGGACCTTGGGAGGAAACACCATATATTTT.

This clonotype occurred a few times. The rearrangement uses TRBV24-1 and TRBJ2-1; 7 bases are shared with TRBD2. The length of the CDR3 is 14 residues. The V and J ends lost 1 base and 5 bases, in that order; junction bases with no gene match: 1. Germline V gives CDR1 KGHDR, CDR2 SFDVKD. In nucleotides, the CDR3 is TGTGCCACCAGTGATTTTGGGACTAACAATGAGCAGTTCTTC. This translates into CATSDFGTNNEQFF.

J is TRBJ1-3 and V is TRBV10-3, with D unclear. V lost 0 bases and J lost 0, with 6 bases in between. CDR1 ENHRY and CDR2 SYGVKD come from the germline V gene. The CDR3 consists of 15 residues. For the CDR3, the DNA is TGTGCCATCAGTGAGTCGGGTTTCTCTGGAAACACCATATATTTT. This encodes CAISESGFSGNTIYF.

The gene calls are TRBV10-3 and TRBJ1-2; D might be TRBD1 (5 bases). The CDR3 consists of 14 residues. V was trimmed by 0 bases and J by 7 bases, leaving 12 bases between them. Germline assignment: CDR1 ENHRY and CDR2 SYGVKD. CDR3 protein: CAISESAGIGGYTF. CDR3 in DNA: TGTGCCATCAGTGAGTCGGCAGGGATTGGTGGCTACACCTTC.

This clonotype was observed many times. The chain combines TRBV9 with TRBJ2-7; D uncertain. Trimming left V 1 base short and J 0 bases short, with 26 bases between. The CDR3 has 20 amino acids. Germline CDR1 SGDLS, CDR2 YYNGEE. Here the CDR3 reads CASSVLVGLRPRKSSYEQYV. For the CDR3, the DNA is TGTGCCAGCAGCGTACTGGTCGGGCTTCGTCCTCGAAAAAGCTCCTACGAGCAGTACGTC.